The 27 T cell receptor beta chains below were found in one sample sequenced in a study of blood T cell repertoires in COVID-19. Method: immunoSEQ multiplex PCR; TCRdb's copy keeps in-frame clones and lacks some. The sample has some 260,000 clones, 82% seen once. Sequenced: peripheral blood. All receptors come from a woman aged 18-30 years with acute or convalescent COVID-19.

Only one count was recorded for this clone. This rearrangement joins TRBV30 to TRBJ2-1; 9 bases match TRBD2. The CDR3 length is 18 residues. Germline loops: CDR1 GTSNPN, CDR2 SVGIG (reference sequence). V lost 0 bases and J lost 4; bases outside the gene matches: 13. The CDR3 nucleotides read TGTGCCTGGAGTGTATGGTTATCGGGCGGGAGGGGATACAATGAGCAGTTCTTC. Its protein is CAWSVWLSGGRGYNEQFF.

The CDR3 nucleotides read TGTGCCAGCAGTTGGCTAGCGGGAGTTGCCGGGGAGCTGTTTTTT. Translation gives CASSWLAGVAGELFF. The V gene is TRBV6-5, the J gene TRBJ2-2; 10 nucleotides match TRBD2. The trim removed 4 bases at V and 6 bases at J, leaving 5 bases unmatched. Germline V gene sequence: CDR1 MNHEY, CDR2 SVGAGI. CDR3 size: 15 residues.

The V gene is TRBV7-9, the J gene TRBJ2-3; 10 bases are a match to TRBD2. V lost 2 bases, J lost 8 bases, and 4 bases stayed unmatched. Per germline, CDR1 SEHNR and CDR2 FQNEAQ (reference sequence). The CDR3 spans 14 residues. CDR3 sequence: CASSLLAGAVTQYF. The CDR3 DNA reads TGTGCCAGCAGCTTACTAGCGGGAGCGGTTACGCAGTATTTT.

The V gene is TRBV11-2, the J gene TRBJ2-1; D gene uncertain. The V end was cut by 0 bases, the J end by 12 bases, with 12 bases between. The V gene's germline CDR1 is SGHAT and CDR2 FQNNGV. CDR3 size: 13 residues. The CDR3 loop reads CASSLDYPSGQFF. Written as DNA, the CDR3 is TGTGCCAGCAGCTTAGATTACCCTAGTGGGCAGTTCTTC. Based on the CDR3 plus reference TRBV11-2 and TRBJ2-1, the full variable domain is EAGVAQSPRYKIIEKRQSVAFWCNPISGHATLYWYQQILGQGPKLLIQFQNNGVVDDSQLPKDRFSAERLKGVDSTLKIQPAKLEDSAVYLCASSLDYPSGQFFGPGTRLTVL.

The table lists this clone with a count of one. The chain joins TRBV11-2 to TRBJ2-7; D remains ambiguous. The CDR3 covers 12 residues. Germline-derived CDR1 and CDR2 are SGHAT and FQNNGV. V gave up 6 bases and J gave up 2 bases, with 8 bases separating them. As DNA, the CDR3 is TGTGCCAGCAGGGAGAACGCCTACGAGCAGTACTTC. As protein: CASRENAYEQYF.

The V gene is TRBV11-2, the J gene TRBJ1-1; the match to TRBD1 covers 8 bases. This CDR3 contains 15 residues. The trim removed 5 bases at V and 4 bases at J, leaving 9 bases unmatched. Germline V gene lookup returns CDR1 SGHAT and CDR2 FQNNGV. The CDR3 sequence: CASSLAPGGVTEAFF. CDR3 nucleotide sequence: TGTGCCAGCAGCCTAGCCCCAGGGGGCGTCACTGAAGCTTTCTTT. The full variable domain, in which reference TRBV11-2 and TRBJ1-1 provide the parts outside the CDR3, is EAGVAQSPRYKIIEKRQSVAFWCNPISGHATLYWYQQILGQGPKLLIQFQNNGVVDDSQLPKDRFSAERLKGVDSTLKIQPAKLEDSAVYLCASSLAPGGVTEAFFGQGTRLTVV.

The chain is built from TRBV18 and TRBJ2-1, with a possible D match to TRBD1 (6 bases). The V end lost 0 bases, the J end lost 8 bases, and 20 bases lay between the germline ends. The germline V gene encodes CDR1 KGHSH and CDR2 LQKENI. The CDR3 has 17 residues. CDR3 loop: CASSPPGAGFLSYEQFF. The CDR3 coding sequence is TGTGCCAGCTCACCACCGGGGGCCGGGTTCCTATCCTATGAGCAGTTCTTC.

This chain joins TRBV3-1 (or the pseudogene TRBV3-2) and TRBJ2-7; D is uncertain. Trimming removed 0 bases at V and 0 bases at J, with 6 bases between. Germline V gene data show CDR1 as LGHDT and CDR2 as YNNKEL (reference sequence). The CDR3 contains 14 residues. In nucleotides, the CDR3 is TGTGCCAGCAGCCAAGAGCCAGGCTCCTACGAGCAGTACTTC. Its protein product is CASSQEPGSYEQYF.

CDR3 DNA: TGTGCTAGTGGTTGGAGCATTGAGCAGTTCTTC. Protein: CASGWSIEQFF. The chain recombines TRBV12-5 with TRBJ2-1; unclear D gene. This CDR3 is 11 amino acids long. V shed 4 bases and J shed 9 bases, with 7 bases lying between them. Per germline, CDR1 LGHNT and CDR2 FRNRAP.

The V and J genes are TRBV19 and TRBJ2-5, with 11 nucleotides matching TRBD2. J gave up 4 bases and V 5 bases, and 12 bases lay outside the gene matches. The CDR3 runs to 17 residues. Germline V CDR1 and CDR2: LNHDA, SQIVND (reference sequence). This CDR3 is CASSLTSGSGRLETQYF. CDR3 coding DNA: TGTGCCAGTAGTTTAACTAGCGGGAGTGGGCGGCTAGAGACCCAGTACTTC.

The rearrangement links TRBV19 to TRBJ1-4; D is unclear. Per germline, CDR1 LNHDA and CDR2 SQIVND (reference sequence). V was pared by 7 bases and J by 0 bases, with 12 bases between. The CDR3 is 15 amino acids. The CDR3 nucleotides read TGTGCCAGTACCCCCCTCCTTGCAACTAATGAAAAACTGTTTTTT. It codes for CASTPLLATNEKLFF. Full variable domain (rest looked up from reference TRBV19 and TRBJ1-4): DGGITQSPKYLFRKEGQNVTLSCEQNLNHDAMYWYRQDPGQGLRLIYYSQIVNDFQKGDIAEGYSVSREKKESFPLTVTSAQKNPTAFYLCASTPLLATNEKLFFGSGTQLSVL.

The chain combines TRBV10-3 with TRBJ1-2; a possible D gene is TRBD1 (5 bases). Deletions cut 3 bases from V and 3 bases from J, with 11 bases between. This CDR3 has 14 amino acids. CDR1 is ENHRY and CDR2 is SYGVKD in the germline V gene. The CDR3 DNA reads as TGTGCCATCAGTGACTGGGGGGGGGACTATGGCTACACCTTC. This codes for CAISDWGGDYGYTF.

CDR3 DNA: TGTGCCACCAGCAGACGCCCGACTAGCGGGGTGAACACCGGGGAGCTGTTTTTT. It specifies CATSRRPTSGVNTGELFF. The chain joins TRBV15 to TRBJ2-2, with 11 bases lining up with TRBD2. V gave up 2 bases and J gave up 1 base; unmatched junction bases: 6. This CDR3 contains 18 residues. The germline gives CDR1 LNHNV, CDR2 YYDKDF (reference sequence). Full variable domain (remainder filled in from reference TRBV15 and TRBJ2-2): DAMVIQNPRYQVTQFGKPVTLSCSQTLNHNVMYWYQQKSSQAPKLLFHYYDKDFNNEADTPDNFQSRRPNTSFCFLDIRSPGLGDTAMYLCATSRRPTSGVNTGELFFGEGSRLTVL.

This clone was seen only a few times. The chain employs TRBV19 and TRBJ1-5; D is possibly TRBD1 (6 bases). The V end lost 4 bases, the J end lost 5 bases, and 9 bases lay between the germline ends. This CDR3 comprises 13 residues. CDR1 is LNHDA and CDR2 is SQIVND in the germline V gene (reference sequence). The CDR3 is CASSTDRDQPQHF. DNA for the CDR3: TGTGCCAGTAGTACGGACAGAGATCAGCCCCAGCATTTT.

This clone came up once. CDR3 DNA: TGTGCCAGCACCCGGACATGTGTATGGAATTCACCCCTCCACTTT. This encodes CASTRTCVWNSPLHF. V and J are TRBV21-1 and TRBJ1-6; the table's D call, TRBD1, was not checked against the DNA. TRBV21-1 represents a pseudogene. This CDR3 has 15 residues.

The chain couples TRBV19 to TRBJ2-3, with TRBD1 as a possible D gene (6 bases). Per the germline V gene, CDR1 is LNHDA and CDR2 is SQIVND (reference sequence). V was shortened by 5 bases and J by 5 bases, with 17 bases between the two germline ends. The CDR3 spans 15 residues. Written as DNA, the CDR3 is TGTGCCAGTAGTGCGGAAGCAGGGGCGGGAGATACGCAGTATTTT. Residues: CASSAEAGAGDTQYF.

This clone has just a few counts. The chain links TRBV12-3 or TRBV12-4 to TRBJ1-2; D is unresolved. V gave up 7 bases and J gave up 6 bases, with 15 bases separating them. The CDR3 covers 13 residues. The chain's CDR3 is CASKLVTRDGYTF. CDR3 sequence (DNA): TGTGCCAGCAAGTTGGTCACGAGGGATGGCTACACCTTC.

This clone was counted many times. This chain uses TRBV7-2 with TRBJ2-3; 12 nucleotides align to TRBD2. CDR3 length equals 16 residues. With 2 bases clipped from V and 5 bases from J, the junction kept 5 bases outside the gene matches. Germline CDR1 and CDR2: SGHTA and FQGNSA. CDR3 sequence: CASSLHGLAGQDTQYF. In nucleotides, the CDR3 is TGTGCCAGCAGCTTACACGGACTAGCGGGACAAGATACGCAGTATTTT.

This chain joins TRBV3-1 (or the pseudogene TRBV3-2) and TRBJ1-1; the match to TRBD1 covers 8 bases. V trimming: 3 bases; J trimming: 5 bases; junction bases outside the gene matches: 11. Germline loops: CDR1 LGHDT, CDR2 YNNKEL (reference sequence). The CDR3 extends over 16 amino acids. The CDR3 coding sequence is TGTGCCAGCAGCCACGAACAGGGGGTACGGGGGACTGAAGCTTTCTTT. It encodes CASSHEQGVRGTEAFF.

This chain links TRBV5-1 with TRBJ2-1; 14 nucleotides align to TRBD2. The CDR3 covers 18 residues. V lost 0 bases, J lost 6 bases, and 8 bases stayed unmatched. CDR1 SGHRS and CDR2 YFSETQ come from the germline V gene. CDR3 bases: TGCGCCAGCAGCTTGGTGGGACTAGCGGGAGTTCCGCCCAATGAGCAGTTCTTC. Protein sequence: CASSLVGLAGVPPNEQFF.

The chain is built from TRBV10-1 and TRBJ2-1, with 9 bases aligning to TRBD2. V shed 6 bases, J shed 6 bases, and the junction held 6 bases outside the gene matches. The length of the CDR3 is 14 residues. Germline-derived CDR1 and CDR2 are WNHNN and SYGVQD (reference sequence). The CDR3, as DNA: TGCGCCAGCAGCTCTAGCGGGATGGGCAATGAGCAGTTCTTC. As protein: CASSSSGMGNEQFF.

CDR3 region: CAWSVLGSVHTGELFF. DNA for the CDR3: TGTGCCTGGAGTGTACTAGGGTCAGTTCACACCGGGGAGCTGTTTTTT. V gene TRBV30 combines with J gene TRBJ2-2, with a tentative D call TRBD2 (5 bases). This CDR3 spans 16 amino acids. V was shortened by 0 bases and J by 3 bases, with 14 bases between the two germline ends. Germline CDR1 reads GTSNPN; CDR2 reads SVGIG (reference sequence).

CDR3 amino acids: CATSKGYEQYF. CDR3 DNA sequence: TGTGCCACCAGCAAGGGGTACGAGCAGTACTTC. The chain employs TRBV15 and TRBJ2-7, with TRBD1 as a possible D gene (5 bases). Per germline, CDR1 LNHNV and CDR2 YYDKDF (reference sequence). The length of the CDR3 is 11 residues. The ends were cut back, 4 bases at V and 4 bases at J, with 5 bases in the middle.

J is TRBJ2-2 and V is TRBV5-6; TRBD2 agrees at 13 bases. Germline trimming cut 0 bases from V and 5 bases from J; bases unmatched to any gene: 7. Germline CDR1 is SGHDT and CDR2 is YYEEEE. CDR3 length equals 18 residues. The CDR3 DNA reads TGTGCCAGCAGCTTGGGGGGACTAGCGGGAAGAAAAACCGGGGAGCTGTTTTTT. Protein product: CASSLGGLAGRKTGELFF.

The chain uses TRBV11-2 and TRBJ1-5; D call uncertain. CDR1 SGHAT and CDR2 FQNNGV come from the germline V gene. CDR3 length: 12 residues. With 4 bases removed from V and 3 bases from J, the gap between germline ends came to 4 bases. CDR3 region: CASSSNNQPQHF. In nucleotides, the CDR3 is TGTGCCAGCAGCTCAAACAATCAGCCCCAGCATTTT.

J is TRBJ1-2 and V is TRBV6-2 or TRBV6-3; 7 nucleotides match TRBD1. The length of the CDR3 is 17 residues. From germline, CDR1 is MNHEY and CDR2 SVGEGT. Trimming removed 5 bases from V and 1 base from J; junction bases left unmatched: 13. CDR3 DNA sequence: TGTGCCAGCAGTACCACGGGACAGAAAGAACTTAACTATGGCTACACCTTC. Translation: CASSTTGQKELNYGYTF.

The V gene is TRBV9, the J gene TRBJ2-2, with TRBD1 matching over 10 bases. The CDR3 consists of 16 residues. V was clipped by 2 bases and J by 6 bases; unmatched bases: 7. CDR1 and CDR2 from the germline V gene are SGDLS and YYNGEE. DNA for the CDR3: TGTGCCAGCAGCGTCCCAAGGACAGGGGGGGCCGGGGAGCTGTTTTTT. Its protein is CASSVPRTGGAGELFF.